The entry that follows covers one TCR beta chain sequence. No antigen is known for it. The sample contains more than one DNA sequence encoding this CDR3. Healthy bone marrow donors supplied every sample. This sample is drawn from a study of cytomegalovirus exposure and HLA in healthy donors. Study findings and constraints: The authors later found TCR association rates varying by HLA locus, with DRB1 most and HLA-C fewest. Further analysis was carried out later, and it showed several of the most significant clusters appearing linked to common viral pathogens.

The PCR had 60 Vbeta and 13 Jbeta primers. The table came from immunoSEQ multiplex PCR; TCRdb's copy has only in-frame clones and leaves some out. The sample has about 160,000 clones, around 80% seen once. The germline V gene encodes CDR1 SGHDT and CDR2 YYEEEE. This CDR3 is built from 15 residues. The V and J ends lost 3 bases and 10 bases respectively, with 22 bases between them. V and J are TRBV5-6 and TRBJ2-5; the D is unclear. The sequenced sample consisted of PBMCs. This TCR came from a male donor in good health and CMV-seropositive. The CDR3 bases are TGTGCCAGCAGCTCCGTTGAGGAACCTCCCTACGTCCAGTACTTC. This translates into CASSSVEEPPYVQYF.